A selection of T cell receptor beta chains follows, all from one sample in a study of T cells in Graves' hyperthyroidism and ophthalmopathy. One entry per CDR3 protein results from TCRdb running MiXCR on the multiplex PCR reads. The table has about 500,000 distinct CDR3 sequences, under 15% seen once. The source material was blood. These receptors were collected from a woman in her late teens or twenties with Graves' hyperthyroidism. Each CDR3 is given with its conserved first and last residue. The order of the fields is clone size, J gene, V gene, CDR3 length, CDR3 protein. Clone size is shown for a subset of rows, as once, few, many or a class of expanded clone.

size: few; J: TRBJ2-1; V: TRBV5-1; length: 15; CDR3: CASSIRDTTYNEQFF
size: .; J: TRBJ2-1; V: TRBV5-4; length: 14; CDR3: CASSFKRMDNEQFF
size: many; J: TRBJ2-6; V: TRBV10-3; length: 16; CDR3: CATLSNTLPGANVLTF
size: many; J: TRBJ2-1; V: TRBV11-2; length: 20; CDR3: CASSSRGGLAGRRVGNEQFF
size: .; J: TRBJ2-7; V: TRBV4-1; length: 16; CDR3: CASSLFRGVATYEQYF
size: many; J: TRBJ2-7; V: TRBV2; length: 14; CDR3: CASSVLQGSYEQYF
size: many; J: TRBJ1-2; V: TRBV5-5; length: 15; CDR3: CASSFATGGAYGYTF
size: many; J: TRBJ2-7; V: TRBV19; length: 15; CDR3: CASSSVPGQGYEQYF
size: few; J: TRBJ1-1; V: TRBV10-3; length: 16; CDR3: CAISSGTASIGTEAFF
size: few; J: TRBJ2-3; V: TRBV7-9; length: 15; CDR3: CASSPKAGGTDTQYF
size: few; J: TRBJ2-1; V: TRBV4-2; length: 15; CDR3: CASSQDLGRGFGQFF
size: many; J: TRBJ2-1; V: TRBV3-1; length: 19; CDR3: CASSQAATLPRSVYNEQFF
size: few; J: TRBJ1-1; V: TRBV19; length: 14; CDR3: CASRVDRVGSEAFF
size: few; J: TRBJ2-1; V: TRBV9; length: 14; CDR3: CASNGASSYNEQFF
size: few; J: TRBJ1-6; V: TRBV29-1; length: 13; CDR3: CSVMTVEGSPLHF
size: many; J: TRBJ2-1; V: TRBV6-1; length: 12; CDR3: CASSEVSLEQFF
size: .; J: TRBJ2-1; V: TRBV5-8; length: 17; CDR3: CASKLIRGQIQYNEQFF
size: many; J: TRBJ1-2; V: TRBV12-3/TRBV12-4; length: 12; CDR3: CASSFGGDGYTF
size: many; J: TRBJ2-7; V: TRBV20-1; length: 15; CDR3: CSAEDIREASYEQYF
size: many; J: TRBJ2-7; V: TRBV7-9; length: 15; CDR3: CASSSLEGVDDEQYF
size: many; J: TRBJ2-1; V: TRBV5-5; length: 18; CDR3: CASSTERYGRNGYNEQFF
size: .; J: TRBJ2-7; V: TRBV10-1; length: 13; CDR3: CASSDYDKHEQYF
size: many; J: TRBJ2-1; V: TRBV7-3; length: 14; CDR3: CASSLTPSSSEQFF